Only a few counts were recorded for the clone carrying this TCR beta chain. The antigen remains unidentified. TCRdb passed the RT-PCR reads through MiXCR, listing each CDR3 protein once. The data show about 520,000 distinct CDR3 sequences, 9.5% to 13% seen once. The sample is drawn from a study of response to subunit inactivated influenza vaccine. General study results and limits: The authors put forward the suggestion that each seasonal influenza vaccination may bring in only a limited number of new T cells.

The germline gives CDR1 SEHNR, CDR2 FQNEAQ (reference sequence). V was shortened by 1 base and J by 6 bases, with 10 bases between the two germline ends. There are 15 residues in the CDR3. The chain is built from TRBV7-9 and TRBJ1-6; D is perhaps TRBD1 (6 bases). The receptor's source is a man in his forties or fifties who received an inactivated influenza vaccine. The specimen was PBMCs from blood, collected around seven weeks after vaccination. In DNA, the CDR3 is TGTGCCAGCAGCTTAGACACAGGGCCTAATTCACCCCTCCACTTT. Translation gives CASSLDTGPNSPLHF.